The present T cell receptor (beta chain) was sequenced within a study of T cell changes during pregnancy in multiple sclerosis. Assay: immunoSEQ multiplex PCR; the TCRdb copy retains only in-frame clones and omits some. The sample lists 80,000 to 95,000 clones, roughly 96% seen once, with more than 0.95% in the top ten. This CDR3 spans 15 amino acids. V lost 4 bases and J lost 1; bases outside the gene matches: 4. The germline gives CDR1 GTSNPN, CDR2 SVGIG (reference sequence). Sequencing was performed on peripheral blood, taken in the second trimester of pregnancy. The rearrangement links TRBV30 to TRBJ2-5, with TRBD2 identical over 12 bases. This clonotype was obtained from a female donor with multiple sclerosis, enrolled in a pregnancy study. In DNA form, the CDR3 reads TGTGCCTGGACACGACTAGCGGGAGCCCAAGAGACCCAGTACTTC. Amino acid sequence: CAWTRLAGAQETQYF. Using reference TRBV30 and TRBJ2-5 for the parts outside the CDR3, the full variable domain is SQTIHQWPATLVQPVGSPLSLECTVEGTSNPNLYWYRQAAGRGLQLLFYSVGIGQISSEVPQNLSASRPQDRQFILSSKKLLLSDSGFYLCAWTRLAGAQETQYFGPGTRLLVL.